The 14 T cell receptor beta chains below come from one sample, sequenced in a study of monozygotic twins with inflammatory bowel disease. TCRdb derives one entry per CDR3 protein from the 5' RACE reads, leaving out DNA. The specimen's table records about 380,000 distinct CDR3 sequences. The sequencing sample was made of blood. The receptors originated from a human donor with ulcerative colitis or Crohn's disease, or a healthy co-twin of an affected twin (not recorded which).

The chain combines TRBV19 with TRBJ1-5; the D call from TCRdb, TRBD1, cannot be confirmed without DNA. CDR3 length: 18 amino acids. Germline CDR1 and CDR2: LNHDA and SQIVND (reference sequence). This chain's CDR3 is CASSINRGGLNSNQPQHF.

This chain uses TRBV12-3 or TRBV12-4 with TRBJ2-2; without DNA, the TCRdb call of TRBD1 cannot be checked. The length of the CDR3 is 14 residues. The CDR3 here is CASRRDSLAGELFF.

This sequence joins TRBV12-3 or TRBV12-4 and TRBJ1-1; TCRdb names TRBD1, which stays unverified in the absence of DNA. The CDR3 sequence is 15 residues long. The CDR3 sequence: CASSPPGPGRSEAFF.

This chain joins TRBV5-1 and TRBJ1-1. The CDR3 loop spans 14 amino acids. Germline lookup yields CDR1 SGHRS and CDR2 YFSETQ. CDR3: CASSHIDKNTEAFF.

J is TRBJ2-3 and V is TRBV7-3; TCRdb picks TRBD1, but there is no DNA to check that call. This CDR3 is 14 amino acids long. CDR1 is SGHTA and CDR2 is FQGTGA in the germline V gene. CDR3 sequence reads: CASTRTGSPDTQYF.

The chain carries TRBV5-1 and TRBJ2-3; without DNA, the TCRdb call of TRBD1 cannot be checked. Germline V gene data show CDR1 as SGHRS and CDR2 as YFSETQ. CDR3 length: 18 residues. CDR3: CASSLVPRRGGNTDTQYF.

The rearrangement links TRBV3-1 to TRBJ2-4; TCRdb calls TRBD1, which cannot be checked without DNA. The CDR3 has 16 amino acids. Germline values: CDR1 LGHDT, CDR2 YNNKEL (reference sequence). The CDR3 region is CASSQLTLTGPNIQYF.

The rearrangement links TRBV12-3 or TRBV12-4 to TRBJ2-1; TCRdb selects TRBD1, and the lack of DNA leaves this call unchecked. The CDR3 spans 14 residues. The CDR3 sequence: CASSFWQGEDEQFF.

V usage is TRBV4-1 and J usage is TRBJ2-7. The CDR3 runs 18 residues. The germline CDR1 and CDR2 sequences are MGHRA and YSYEKL. The CDR3 is CASSQKTITGISSYEQYF.

The chain carries TRBV19 and TRBJ2-7; TCRdb picks TRBD1, but there is no DNA to check that call. This CDR3 is 15 amino acids long. CDR1 LNHDA and CDR2 SQIVND come from the germline V gene (reference sequence). This CDR3 reads CASSSLQGLGYEQYF.

This sequence joins TRBV11-2 and TRBJ1-1; with no DNA, the TCRdb D assignment of TRBD1 cannot be verified. This CDR3 has 15 residues. CDR1 is SGHAT and CDR2 is FQNNGV in the germline V gene. CDR3 protein: CASSLGVRAATEAFF.

The chain has TRBV5-5 and TRBJ2-5; TCRdb returns TRBD2, unconfirmable since there is no DNA. CDR3 length: 15 residues. Germline V CDR1 and CDR2: SGHKS, YYEKEE (reference sequence). The CDR3 protein is CASSLALAYQETQYF.

The genes are TRBV5-1 and TRBJ2-1; the D gene TCRdb calls, TRBD1, cannot be checked with no DNA. Germline CDR1 and CDR2: SGHRS and YFSETQ. The CDR3 spans 15 residues. This CDR3 is CASSLAPLGENEQFF.

The chain carries TRBV6-1 and TRBJ1-3; TCRdb proposes TRBD1, but this gene call is untestable without DNA. This CDR3 is 14 amino acids long. Germline CDR1 reads MNHNS; CDR2 reads SASEGT. The CDR3: CASTRDRVGNTIYF.